This entry features one T cell receptor (beta chain) sequence. Its antigen remains unidentified. No much larger clone is present one base from it, and per-base qualities are unavailable. This record comes from a study of somatic mutations in cytotoxic T cells in rheumatoid arthritis (dated by TCRdb to the late 2010s). Notes on the research overall: Right after diagnosis and prior to the start of any treatment, more than 25 ml EDTA of peripheral blood was drawn from patients. A FACSAria II or Sony SH800 was used to flow-sort some V beta antibody-stained T-cell populations at nearly 100% purity, and TCRB sequencing was also done on sorted V beta1+ cells. In newly diagnosed rheumatoid arthritis without treatment, the study examined if expanded CD8+ T-cell clones harbor somatic mutations, relying on TCRB deep sequencing to characterize clonality. TCRB deep sequencing covered approximately 64 patients with rheumatoid arthritis along with around 22 healthy controls. The median ages of the patient and control groups were essentially identical. Here is what the overall study found, with its caveats: It was unknown which antigens the expanded CD8+ clones targeted, and their absence from virus-specific databases did not exclude viral specificity. The slight TRBV07 underrepresentation in patients was not adjusted for multiple comparisons. An increase of CD8+ clonality with age was seen in patients (Spearman r ≈ 0.49) but not in healthy controls. In 8 of 65 patients the largest CD8+ clone exceeded 20% of CD8+ cells, and several identical CD8+ TCRB sequences were shared between blood and synovial fluid. There was no significant difference in CD8+ T-cell clonality between rheumatoid arthritis patients and age-matched healthy controls.

The immunoSEQ assay was applied to genomic DNA for TCRB CDR3 sequencing. Under the source paper's analysis protocol: Patient CD8+ clones larger than 1% were compared against published virus-specific TCRB sequences, and only a few matched. Analyses were restricted to productive TCRB rearrangements. Clonality was expressed as a Shannon entropy-based productive clonality index, with each clone defined by a unique TCRB CDR3 sequence. The template counts of each clone relative to the total templates per sample were used to calculate repertoire overlap between two samples. A correlation with a Spearman r of 0.55 to 0.65 was found between V-gene usage by flow cytometry and V-gene usage by TCRB sequencing. TCRdb limited this immuneACCESS table to in-frame rearrangements with V and J called. A share of clones is missing; checked studies link under half to unresolved V genes, and the rest is unexplained. That table furnishes V, J and clone size, whereas the DNA furnished D and trimming. The sample data list almost 7,500 clones, and 60% to 80% of these were observed just once. The top ten clonotypes cover about 16% of the sample.

CDR1 and CDR2, per the germline V gene, are SGHDN and FVKESK. The V end gives up 2 bases and the J end 0 bases, leaving 5 bases in the junction not matched to a gene. The CDR3 numbers 16 residues from cysteine through phenylalanine. Only the CDR3 region is kept as DNA, spanning 48 bases read in frame from base 1. Flow cytometry confirmed the purity of CD4+ and CD8+ cells that had been isolated by positive magnetic bead selection on an AutoMACS. Initial screening for clonal expansions relied on flow cytometry with a TCR V beta antibody panel, after which sorted CD8+ fractions underwent TCRB deep sequencing for characterization. Peripheral blood mononuclear cells were isolated by Ficoll-Paque PLUS density gradient separation. DNA was extracted from CD4-enriched, CD8-enriched or PBMC samples with Nucleospin Tissue or Tissue XS kits and quantified with a Qubit 2.0 fluorometer.

This receptor was taken from an adult with rheumatoid arthritis. The rearrangement combines TRBV14 with TRBJ1-1, and TRBD1 aligns with 8 junction nucleotides. Sequencing used CD8+ T cells sorted from blood. The CDR3 amino acid sequence is: CASSQFGTGMNTEAFF. The sequence in DNA is TGTGCCAGCAGCCAATTTGGGACAGGCATGAACACTGAAGCTTTCTTT.